This T cell receptor (beta chain) was documented in a study of CD8+CD57+ T cells in acquired aplastic anemia. Study context: Quantities of DNA derived from sorted CD4+ and CD8+ cells averaged approximately 3 ug.

The CDR3 sequence is 13 residues long. With 7 bases removed from V and 0 bases from J, the gap between germline ends came to 8 bases. Germline CDR1 MNHEY, CDR2 SVGAGI. Genomic DNA templated the TCR beta VDJ and CDR3 profiling. MiXCR was run by TCRdb on the reads, yielding one entry per CDR3 protein. The sample has 350,000 to 450,000 distinct CDR3 sequences, under 80% seen once; the top ten hold around 4%. Sequencing was performed on sorted CD4+, CD8+, or CD8+CD57+ T cells (not recorded which) from PBMCs. The TCR sequence derives from a human donor in good health, serving as a control. The chain has TRBV6-5 and TRBJ2-3; the D gene is possibly TRBD1 (6 bases). CDR3 sequence reads: CASKDRSTDTQYF. DNA for the CDR3: TGTGCCAGCAAAGACAGGAGCACAGATACGCAGTATTTT.